Following are 2 T cell receptor beta chains from one sample sequenced in a study of blood T cell repertoires in COVID-19. Data came from immunoSEQ multiplex PCR; TCRdb stores just in-frame clones and leaves some out. The profile shows roughly 180,000 clones, 83% of them singletons. The material sequenced was PBMCs or T cells enriched from blood (not recorded which). Every receptor here comes from a woman aged 50 to 60 in a cohort exposed to, infected with or recovered from COVID-19 (not recorded which).

This rearrangement joins TRBV3-1 (or the pseudogene TRBV3-2) to TRBJ1-6; D is possibly TRBD1 (5 bases). The ends were cut back, 4 bases at V and 10 bases at J, with 14 bases in the middle. The germline V gene encodes CDR1 LGHDT and CDR2 YNNKEL (reference sequence). The CDR3 contains 14 residues. CDR3: CASSPLGENSPLHF. In DNA, the CDR3 is TGTGCCAGCAGCCCTCTAGGGGAAAACTCACCCCTCCACTTT.

CDR3 region: CASSSGDRGQGGTQYF. CDR3 sequence (DNA): TGTGCCAGCAGTTCCGGGGACAGGGGACAAGGTGGGACCCAGTACTTC. The chain employs TRBV28 and TRBJ2-5; the match to TRBD1 covers 10 bases. Germline CDR1 and CDR2: MDHEN and SYDVKM. Trimming at V came to 4 bases and at J to 7 bases, leaving 12 bases not matched to a gene. This CDR3 is built from 16 residues.